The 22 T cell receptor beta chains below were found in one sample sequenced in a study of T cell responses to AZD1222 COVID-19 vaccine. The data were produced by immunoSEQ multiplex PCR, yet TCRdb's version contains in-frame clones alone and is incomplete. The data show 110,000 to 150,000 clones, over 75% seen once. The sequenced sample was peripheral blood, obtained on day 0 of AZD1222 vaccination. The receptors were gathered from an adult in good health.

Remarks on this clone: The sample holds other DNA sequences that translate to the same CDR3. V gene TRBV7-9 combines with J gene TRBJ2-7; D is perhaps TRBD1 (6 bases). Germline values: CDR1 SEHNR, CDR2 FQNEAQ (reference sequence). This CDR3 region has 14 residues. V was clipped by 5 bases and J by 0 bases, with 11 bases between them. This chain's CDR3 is CASSLGQSSYEQYF. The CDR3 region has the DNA TGTGCCAGCAGCCTCGGACAGTCCTCCTACGAGCAGTACTTC.

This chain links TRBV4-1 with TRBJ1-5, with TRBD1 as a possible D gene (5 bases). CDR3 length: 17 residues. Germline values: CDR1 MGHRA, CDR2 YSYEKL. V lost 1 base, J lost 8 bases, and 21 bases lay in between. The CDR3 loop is CASSQGLGGRVREPQHF. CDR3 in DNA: TGCGCCAGCAGCCAAGGTTTAGGAGGCAGGGTGCGGGAGCCCCAGCATTTT.

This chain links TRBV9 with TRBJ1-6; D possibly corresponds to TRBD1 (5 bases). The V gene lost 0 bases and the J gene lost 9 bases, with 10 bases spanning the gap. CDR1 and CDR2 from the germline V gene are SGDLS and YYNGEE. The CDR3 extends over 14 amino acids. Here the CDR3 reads CASSVAGQGSPLHF. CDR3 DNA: TGTGCCAGCAGCGTAGCGGGGCAGGGTTCACCCCTCCACTTT. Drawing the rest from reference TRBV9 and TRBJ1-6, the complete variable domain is DSGVTQTPKHLITATGQRVTLRCSPRSGDLSVYWYQQSLDQGLQFLIQYYNGEERAKGNILERFSAQQFPDLHSELNLSSLELGDSALYFCASSVAGQGSPLHFGNGTRLTVT.

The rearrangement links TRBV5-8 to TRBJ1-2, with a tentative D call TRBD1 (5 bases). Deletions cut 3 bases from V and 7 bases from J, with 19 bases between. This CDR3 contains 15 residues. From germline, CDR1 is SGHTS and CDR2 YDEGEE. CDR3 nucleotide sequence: TGTGCCAGCAGCTCCGGCCCTGGGGGATCTGGTGGCTACACCTTC. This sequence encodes CASSSGPGGSGGYTF.

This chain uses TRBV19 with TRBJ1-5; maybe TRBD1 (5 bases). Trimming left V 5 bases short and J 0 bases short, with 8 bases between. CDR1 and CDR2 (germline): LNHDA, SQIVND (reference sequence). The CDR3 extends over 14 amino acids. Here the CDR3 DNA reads TGTGCCAGTAGTCGACAGAATAGCAATCAGCCCCAGCATTTT. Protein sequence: CASSRQNSNQPQHF. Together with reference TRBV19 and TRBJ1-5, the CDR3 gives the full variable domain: DGGITQSPKYLFRKEGQNVTLSCEQNLNHDAMYWYRQDPGQGLRLIYYSQIVNDFQKGDIAEGYSVSREKKESFPLTVTSAQKNPTAFYLCASSRQNSNQPQHFGDGTRLSIL.

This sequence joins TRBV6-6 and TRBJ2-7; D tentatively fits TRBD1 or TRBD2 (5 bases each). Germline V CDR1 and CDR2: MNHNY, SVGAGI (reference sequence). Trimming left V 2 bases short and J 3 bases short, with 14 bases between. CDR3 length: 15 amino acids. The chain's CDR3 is CASSYPGAGYYEQYF. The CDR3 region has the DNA TGTGCCAGCAGTTACCCCGGGGCAGGGTACTACGAGCAGTACTTC.

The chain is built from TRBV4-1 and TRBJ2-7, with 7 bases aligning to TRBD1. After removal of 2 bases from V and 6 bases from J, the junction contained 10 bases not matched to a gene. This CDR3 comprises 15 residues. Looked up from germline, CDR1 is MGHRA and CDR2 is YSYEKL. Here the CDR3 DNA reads TGCGCCAGCAGCCAACCCCGGGACAGTCTCACCGAGCAGTACTTC. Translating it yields CASSQPRDSLTEQYF.

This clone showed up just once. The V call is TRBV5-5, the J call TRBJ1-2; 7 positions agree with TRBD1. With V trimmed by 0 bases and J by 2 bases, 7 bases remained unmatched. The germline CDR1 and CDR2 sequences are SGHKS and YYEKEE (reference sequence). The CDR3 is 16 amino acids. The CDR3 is CASSLGLTGPNYGYTF. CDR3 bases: TGTGCCAGCAGCTTGGGCTTGACAGGGCCCAACTATGGCTACACCTTC.

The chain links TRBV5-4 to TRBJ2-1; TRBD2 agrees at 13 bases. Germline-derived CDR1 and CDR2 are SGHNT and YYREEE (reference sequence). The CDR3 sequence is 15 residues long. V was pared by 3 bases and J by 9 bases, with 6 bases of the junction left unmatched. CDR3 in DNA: TGTGCCAGCAGCTCCGGACTAGCGGGAGTAGGTGAGCAGTTCTTC. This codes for CASSSGLAGVGEQFF.

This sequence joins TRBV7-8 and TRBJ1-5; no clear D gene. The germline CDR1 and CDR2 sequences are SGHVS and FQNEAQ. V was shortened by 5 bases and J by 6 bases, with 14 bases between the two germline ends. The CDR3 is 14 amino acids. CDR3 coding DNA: TGTGCCAGCAGCATAAAGGGTATCGGTCAGCCCCAGCATTTT. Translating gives CASSIKGIGQPQHF.

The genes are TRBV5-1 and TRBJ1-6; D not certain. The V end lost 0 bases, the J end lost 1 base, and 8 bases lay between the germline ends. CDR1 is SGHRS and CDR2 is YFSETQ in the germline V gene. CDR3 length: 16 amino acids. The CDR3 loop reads CASSLATGSYNSPLHF. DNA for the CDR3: TGCGCCAGCAGCTTGGCAACGGGGTCCTATAATTCACCCCTCCACTTT.

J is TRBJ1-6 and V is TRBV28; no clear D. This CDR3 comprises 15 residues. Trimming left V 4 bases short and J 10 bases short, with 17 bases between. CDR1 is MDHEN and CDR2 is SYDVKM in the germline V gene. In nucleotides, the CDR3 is TGTGCCAGCAGTTCCACCGCCCTCAATTCCTCACCCCTCCACTTT. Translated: CASSSTALNSSPLHF.

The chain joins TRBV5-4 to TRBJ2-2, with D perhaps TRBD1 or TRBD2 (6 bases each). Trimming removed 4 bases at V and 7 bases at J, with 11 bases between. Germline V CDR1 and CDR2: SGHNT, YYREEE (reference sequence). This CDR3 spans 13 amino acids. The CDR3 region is CASSPRGDGELFF. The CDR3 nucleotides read TGTGCCAGCAGCCCAAGGGGGGACGGGGAGCTGTTTTTT.

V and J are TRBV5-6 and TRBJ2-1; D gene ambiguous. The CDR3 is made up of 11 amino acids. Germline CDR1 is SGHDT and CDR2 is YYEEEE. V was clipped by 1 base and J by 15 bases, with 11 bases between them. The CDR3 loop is CASSLTGDPFF. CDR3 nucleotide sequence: TGTGCCAGCAGCTTGACCGGAGATCCGTTCTTC. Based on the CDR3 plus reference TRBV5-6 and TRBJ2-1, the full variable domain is DAGVTQSPTHLIKTRGQQVTLRCSPKSGHDTVSWYQQALGQGPQFIFQYYEEEERQRGNFPDRFSGHQFPNYSSELNVNALLLGDSALYLCASSLTGDPFFGPGTRLTVL.

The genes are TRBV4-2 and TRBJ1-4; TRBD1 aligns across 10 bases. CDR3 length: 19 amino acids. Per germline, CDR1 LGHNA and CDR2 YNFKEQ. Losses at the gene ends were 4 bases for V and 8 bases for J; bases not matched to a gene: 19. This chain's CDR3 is CASSRSGTGASRYVEKLFF. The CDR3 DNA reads TGTGCCAGCAGCCGGTCCGGGACAGGGGCCAGTCGATACGTGGAAAAACTGTTTTTT.

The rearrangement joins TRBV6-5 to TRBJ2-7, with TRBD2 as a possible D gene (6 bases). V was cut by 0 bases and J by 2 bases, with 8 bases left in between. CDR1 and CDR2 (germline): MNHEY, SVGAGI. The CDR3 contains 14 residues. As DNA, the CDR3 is TGTGCCAGCAGTTACTCATGGGGGGCCTACGAGCAGTACTTC. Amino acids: CASSYSWGAYEQYF.

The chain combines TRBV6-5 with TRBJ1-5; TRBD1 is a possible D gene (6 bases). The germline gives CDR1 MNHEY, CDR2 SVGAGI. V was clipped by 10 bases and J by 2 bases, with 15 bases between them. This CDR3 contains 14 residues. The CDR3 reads CATEQGRGNQPQHF. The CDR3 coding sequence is TGTGCCACTGAACAGGGAAGGGGCAATCAGCCCCAGCATTTT.

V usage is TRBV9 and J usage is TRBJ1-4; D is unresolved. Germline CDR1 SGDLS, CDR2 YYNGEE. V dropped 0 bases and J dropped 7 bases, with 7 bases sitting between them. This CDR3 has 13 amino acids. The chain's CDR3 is CASSVGASEKLFF. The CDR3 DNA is TGTGCCAGCAGCGTAGGGGCTTCTGAAAAACTGTTTTTT. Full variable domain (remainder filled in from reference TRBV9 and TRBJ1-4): DSGVTQTPKHLITATGQRVTLRCSPRSGDLSVYWYQQSLDQGLQFLIQYYNGEERAKGNILERFSAQQFPDLHSELNLSSLELGDSALYFCASSVGASEKLFFGSGTQLSVL.

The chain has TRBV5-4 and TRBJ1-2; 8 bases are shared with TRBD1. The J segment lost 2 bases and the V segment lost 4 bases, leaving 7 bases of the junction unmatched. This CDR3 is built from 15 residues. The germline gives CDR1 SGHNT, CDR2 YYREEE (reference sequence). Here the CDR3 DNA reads TGTGCCAGCAGCCTGGGGACAGGAGTAAACTATGGCTACACCTTC. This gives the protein CASSLGTGVNYGYTF. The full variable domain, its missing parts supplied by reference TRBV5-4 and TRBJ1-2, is ETGVTQSPTHLIKTRGQQVTLRCSSQSGHNTVSWYQQALGQGPQFIFQYYREEENGRGNFPPRFSGLQFPNYSSELNVNALELDDSALYLCASSLGTGVNYGYTFGSGTRLTVV.

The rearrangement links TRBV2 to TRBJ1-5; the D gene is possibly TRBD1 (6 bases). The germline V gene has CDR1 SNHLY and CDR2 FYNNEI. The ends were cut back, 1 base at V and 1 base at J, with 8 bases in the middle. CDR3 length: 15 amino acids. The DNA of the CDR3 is TGTGCCAGCAGTGAAGGGGGGCAGAGCAATCAGCCCCAGCATTTT. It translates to CASSEGGQSNQPQHF.

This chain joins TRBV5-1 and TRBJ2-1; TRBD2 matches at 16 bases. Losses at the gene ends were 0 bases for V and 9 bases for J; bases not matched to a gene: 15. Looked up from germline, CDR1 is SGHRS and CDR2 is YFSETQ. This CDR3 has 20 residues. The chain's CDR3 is CASSLVSGLAGGPSGGEQFF. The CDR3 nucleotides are TGCGCCAGCAGCTTGGTTTCGGGACTAGCGGGAGGGCCCTCGGGAGGTGAGCAGTTCTTC.

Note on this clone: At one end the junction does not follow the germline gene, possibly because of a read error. The CDR3 DNA reads TGTGCCAGCAGTTACATTAACTCACCCTTAAACTTC. Amino acid sequence: CASSYINSPLNF. The chain links TRBV6-5 to TRBJ2-7, with D unresolved. Germline CDR1 and CDR2: MNHEY and SVGAGI. There are 12 residues in the CDR3.